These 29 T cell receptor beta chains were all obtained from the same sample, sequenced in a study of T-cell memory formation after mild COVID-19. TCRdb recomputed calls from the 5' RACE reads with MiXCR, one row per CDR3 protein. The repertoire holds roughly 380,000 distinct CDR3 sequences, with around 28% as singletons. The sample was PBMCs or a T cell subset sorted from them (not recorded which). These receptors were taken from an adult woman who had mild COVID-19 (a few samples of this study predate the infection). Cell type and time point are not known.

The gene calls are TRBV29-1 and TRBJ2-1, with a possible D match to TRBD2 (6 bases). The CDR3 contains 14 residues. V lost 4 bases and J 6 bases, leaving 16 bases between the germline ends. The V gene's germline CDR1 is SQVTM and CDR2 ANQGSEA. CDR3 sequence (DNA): TGCAGCGTTGCGGGCAGGGAGGTCTCCAATGAGCAGTTCTTC. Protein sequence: CSVAGREVSNEQFF.

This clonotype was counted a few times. CDR3 in amino acids: CASSRRDGTEAFF. CDR3 coding DNA: TGCGCCAGCAGCCGAAGGGACGGCACTGAAGCTTTCTTT. V usage is TRBV4-3 and J usage is TRBJ1-1, with D possibly matching TRBD1 (5 bases). The germline gives CDR1 LGHNA, CDR2 YSLEER. Trimming took off 4 bases at V and 4 bases at J, with 10 bases between the two ends. CDR3 size: 13 residues.

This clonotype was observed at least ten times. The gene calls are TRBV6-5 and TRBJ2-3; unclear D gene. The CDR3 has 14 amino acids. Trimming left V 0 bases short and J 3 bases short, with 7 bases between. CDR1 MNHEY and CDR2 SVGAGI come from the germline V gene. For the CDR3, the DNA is TGTGCCAGCAGTTACTCGCCGGGTACAGATACGCAGTATTTT. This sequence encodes CASSYSPGTDTQYF.

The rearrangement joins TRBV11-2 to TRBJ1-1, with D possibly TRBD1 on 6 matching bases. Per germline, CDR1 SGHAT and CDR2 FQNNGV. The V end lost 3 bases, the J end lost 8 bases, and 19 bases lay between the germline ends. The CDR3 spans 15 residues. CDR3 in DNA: TGTGCCAGCAGCTTGAGTTTAGGACAGCCCCGGGAAGCTTTCTTT. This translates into CASSLSLGQPREAFF.

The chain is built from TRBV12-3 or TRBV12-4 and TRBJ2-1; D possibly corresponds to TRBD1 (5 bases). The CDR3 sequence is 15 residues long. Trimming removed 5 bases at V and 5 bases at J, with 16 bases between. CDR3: CASSPGQGRNNEQFF. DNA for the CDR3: TGTGCCAGCAGTCCAGGACAAGGGCGAAACAATGAGCAGTTCTTC.

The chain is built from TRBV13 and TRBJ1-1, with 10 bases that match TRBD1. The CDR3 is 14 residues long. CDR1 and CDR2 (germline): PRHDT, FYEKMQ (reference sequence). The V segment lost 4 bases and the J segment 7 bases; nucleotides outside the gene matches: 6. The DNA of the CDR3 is TGTGCCAGCAGCTCCCCGACAGGGGGCGGTGAAGCTTTCTTT. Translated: CASSSPTGGGEAFF.

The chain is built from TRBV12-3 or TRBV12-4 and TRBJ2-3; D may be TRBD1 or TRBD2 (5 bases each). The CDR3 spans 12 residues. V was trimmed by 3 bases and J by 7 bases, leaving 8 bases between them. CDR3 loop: CASSFWGNTQYF. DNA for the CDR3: TGTGCCAGCAGTTTTTGGGGGAATACGCAGTATTTT.

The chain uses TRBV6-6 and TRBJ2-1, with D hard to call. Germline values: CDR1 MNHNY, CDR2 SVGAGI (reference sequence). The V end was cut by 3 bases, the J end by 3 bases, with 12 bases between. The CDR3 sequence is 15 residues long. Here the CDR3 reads CASSYGSQLYNEQFF. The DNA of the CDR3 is TGTGCCAGCAGTTATGGGTCCCAGCTCTACAATGAGCAGTTCTTC.

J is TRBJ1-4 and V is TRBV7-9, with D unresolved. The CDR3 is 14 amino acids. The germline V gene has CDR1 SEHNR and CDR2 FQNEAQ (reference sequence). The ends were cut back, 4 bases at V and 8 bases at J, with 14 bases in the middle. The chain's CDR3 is CASSSGYSGEKLFF. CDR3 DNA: TGTGCCAGCAGCTCTGGCTATAGCGGCGAAAAACTGTTTTTT.

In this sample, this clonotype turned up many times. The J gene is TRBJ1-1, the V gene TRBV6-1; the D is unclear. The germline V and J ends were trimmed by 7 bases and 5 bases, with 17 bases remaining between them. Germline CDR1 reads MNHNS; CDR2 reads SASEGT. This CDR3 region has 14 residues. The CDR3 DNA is TGTGCCAGCAATTATGAGCGGCATTGGACTGAAGCTTTCTTT. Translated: CASNYERHWTEAFF.

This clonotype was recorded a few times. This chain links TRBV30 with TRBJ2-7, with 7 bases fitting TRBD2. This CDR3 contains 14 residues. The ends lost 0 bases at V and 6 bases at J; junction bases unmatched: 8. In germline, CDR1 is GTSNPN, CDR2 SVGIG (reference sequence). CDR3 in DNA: TGTGCCTGGAGTGTAAGCGGGACTAATACCGAGCAGTACTTC. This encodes CAWSVSGTNTEQYF.

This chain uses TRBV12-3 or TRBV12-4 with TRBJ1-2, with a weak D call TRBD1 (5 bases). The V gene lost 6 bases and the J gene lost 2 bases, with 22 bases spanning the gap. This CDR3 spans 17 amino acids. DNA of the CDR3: TGTGCCAGCAGCTTCGAGTTCTGGGGGGTCAGGAACTATGGCTACACCTTC. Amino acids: CASSFEFWGVRNYGYTF.

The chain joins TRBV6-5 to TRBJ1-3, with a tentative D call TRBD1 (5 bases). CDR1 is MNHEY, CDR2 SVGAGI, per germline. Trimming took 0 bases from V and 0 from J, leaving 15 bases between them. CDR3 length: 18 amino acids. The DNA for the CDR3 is TGTGCCAGCAGTTACTCATTGCGGGACTCGAGCTCTGGAAACACCATATATTTT. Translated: CASSYSLRDSSSGNTIYF.

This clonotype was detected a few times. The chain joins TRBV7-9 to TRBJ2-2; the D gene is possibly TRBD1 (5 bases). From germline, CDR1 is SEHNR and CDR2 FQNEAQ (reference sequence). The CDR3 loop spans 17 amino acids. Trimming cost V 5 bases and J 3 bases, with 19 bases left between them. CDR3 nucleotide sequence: TGTGCCAGCAGCCACGGACAAGGGGTGAAAGACACCGGGGAGCTGTTTTTT. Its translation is CASSHGQGVKDTGELFF.

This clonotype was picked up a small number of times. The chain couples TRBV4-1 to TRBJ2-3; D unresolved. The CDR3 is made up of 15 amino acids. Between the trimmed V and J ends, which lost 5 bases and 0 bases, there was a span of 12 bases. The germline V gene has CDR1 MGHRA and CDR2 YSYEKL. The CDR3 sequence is CASSVWDTSTDTQYF. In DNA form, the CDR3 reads TGCGCCAGCAGCGTCTGGGATACTAGCACAGATACGCAGTATTTT.

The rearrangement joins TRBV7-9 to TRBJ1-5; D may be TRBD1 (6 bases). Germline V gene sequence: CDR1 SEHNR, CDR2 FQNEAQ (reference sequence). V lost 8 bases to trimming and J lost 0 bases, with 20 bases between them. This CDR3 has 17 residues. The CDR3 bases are TGTGCCAGCGCCCGGTCGGGGGCCCAATATAGCAATCAGCCCCAGCATTTT. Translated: CASARSGAQYSNQPQHF.

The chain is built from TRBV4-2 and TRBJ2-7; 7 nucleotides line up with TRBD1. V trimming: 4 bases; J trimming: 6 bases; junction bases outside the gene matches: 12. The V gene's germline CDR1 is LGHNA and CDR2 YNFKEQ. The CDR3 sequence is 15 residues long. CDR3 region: CASSLQTGSPLEQYF. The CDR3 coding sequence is TGTGCCAGCAGCCTCCAGACAGGGAGCCCTCTCGAGCAGTACTTC.

The CDR3 DNA reads TGTGCCAGCAACAAGGTTGCAAACACCGGGGAGCTGTTTTTT. Encoded protein: CASNKVANTGELFF. This rearrangement joins TRBV2 to TRBJ2-2, with D hard to call. V lost 7 bases, J lost 2 bases, and 11 bases lay in between. CDR1 SNHLY and CDR2 FYNNEI come from the germline V gene. This CDR3 contains 14 residues.

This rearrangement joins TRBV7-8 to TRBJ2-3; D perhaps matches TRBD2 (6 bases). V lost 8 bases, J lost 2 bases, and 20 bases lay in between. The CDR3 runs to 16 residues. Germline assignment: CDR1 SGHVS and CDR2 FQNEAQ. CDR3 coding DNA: TGTGCCAGCGGCCCATGGGGGGTCTCTTACACAGATACGCAGTATTTT. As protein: CASGPWGVSYTDTQYF.

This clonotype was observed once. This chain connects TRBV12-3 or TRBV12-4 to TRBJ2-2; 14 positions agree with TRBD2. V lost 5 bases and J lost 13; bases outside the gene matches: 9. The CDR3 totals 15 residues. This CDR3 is CASSPGLAGGDGLFF. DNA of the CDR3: TGTGCCAGCAGTCCCGGACTAGCGGGAGGAGATGGGCTGTTTTTT.

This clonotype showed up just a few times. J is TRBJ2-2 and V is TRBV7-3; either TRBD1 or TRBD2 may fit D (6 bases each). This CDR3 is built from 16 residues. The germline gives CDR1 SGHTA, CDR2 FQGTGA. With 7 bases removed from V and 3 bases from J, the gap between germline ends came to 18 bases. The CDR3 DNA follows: TGTGCCAGCACCCTCCTGAAGGGGGGTCACACCGGGGAGCTGTTTTTT. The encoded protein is CASTLLKGGHTGELFF.

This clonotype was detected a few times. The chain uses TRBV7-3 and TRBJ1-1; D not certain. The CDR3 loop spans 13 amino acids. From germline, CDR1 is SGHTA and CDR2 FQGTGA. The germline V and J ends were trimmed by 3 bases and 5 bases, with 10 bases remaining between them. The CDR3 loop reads CASSFLWNTEAFF. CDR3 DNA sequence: TGTGCCAGCAGCTTTCTATGGAATACTGAAGCTTTCTTT.

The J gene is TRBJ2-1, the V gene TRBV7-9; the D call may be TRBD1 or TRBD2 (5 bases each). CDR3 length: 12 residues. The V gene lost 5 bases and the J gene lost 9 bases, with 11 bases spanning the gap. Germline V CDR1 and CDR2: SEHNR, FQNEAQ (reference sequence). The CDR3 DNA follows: TGTGCCAGCAGCCCCCGGGACGGTGAGCAGTTCTTC. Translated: CASSPRDGEQFF.

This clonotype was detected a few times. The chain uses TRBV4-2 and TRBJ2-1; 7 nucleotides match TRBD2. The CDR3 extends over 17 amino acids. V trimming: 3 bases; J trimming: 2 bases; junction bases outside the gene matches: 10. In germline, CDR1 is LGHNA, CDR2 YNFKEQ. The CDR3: CASSHILASLTYNEQFF. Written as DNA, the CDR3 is TGTGCCAGCAGCCACATACTAGCGAGCCTAACCTACAATGAGCAGTTCTTC.

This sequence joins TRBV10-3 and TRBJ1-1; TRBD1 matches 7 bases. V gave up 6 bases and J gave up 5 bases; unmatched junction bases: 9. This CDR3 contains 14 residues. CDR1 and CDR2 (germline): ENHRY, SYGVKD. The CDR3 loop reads CAIRPTGVGTEAFF. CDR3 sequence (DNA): TGTGCCATCAGACCCACAGGGGTGGGGACTGAAGCTTTCTTT.

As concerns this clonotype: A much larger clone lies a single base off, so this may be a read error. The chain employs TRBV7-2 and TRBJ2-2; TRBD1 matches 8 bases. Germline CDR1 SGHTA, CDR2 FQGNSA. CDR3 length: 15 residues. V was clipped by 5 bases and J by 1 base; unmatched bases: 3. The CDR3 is CASSRTGLNTGELFF. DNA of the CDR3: TGTGCCAGCAGCCGGACAGGGTTGAACACCGGGGAGCTGTTTTTT.

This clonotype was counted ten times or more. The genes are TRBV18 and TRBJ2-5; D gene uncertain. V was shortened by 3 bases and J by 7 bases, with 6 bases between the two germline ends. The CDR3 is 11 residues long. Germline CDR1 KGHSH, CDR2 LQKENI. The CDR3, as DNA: TGTGCCAGCTCACCGGGCGGGACCCAGTACTTC. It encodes CASSPGGTQYF.

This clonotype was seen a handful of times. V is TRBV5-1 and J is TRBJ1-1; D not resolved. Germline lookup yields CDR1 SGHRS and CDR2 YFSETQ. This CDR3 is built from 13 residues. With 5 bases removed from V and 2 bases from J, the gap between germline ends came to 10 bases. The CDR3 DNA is TGCGCCAGCAGTAGCACAGACAACACTGAAGCTTTCTTT. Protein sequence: CASSSTDNTEAFF.

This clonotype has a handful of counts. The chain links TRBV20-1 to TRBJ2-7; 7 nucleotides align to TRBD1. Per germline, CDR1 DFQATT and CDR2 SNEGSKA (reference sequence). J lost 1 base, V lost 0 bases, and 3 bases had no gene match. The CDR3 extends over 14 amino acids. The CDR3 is CSARERDRSYEQYF. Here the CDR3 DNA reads TGCAGTGCTAGAGAAAGGGACAGATCCTACGAGCAGTACTTC.